Ten or more counts support the clone carrying this TCR beta chain. Its antigen is still unknown. The study amplified TCR beta CDR3 regions using RNA transcripts. Amplification began with first-round RT-PCR using HTBI primers, then second-round multiplex PCR was performed. TCRdb passed the multiplex PCR reads through MiXCR, listing each CDR3 protein once. The sample lists about 620,000 distinct CDR3 sequences; 22% were seen once. These data are taken from a study of Graves' ophthalmopathy and Graves' hyperthyroidism. Study-level results: Blood also held most thyroid clonotypes expanded above 0.001 frequency.

The V gene's germline CDR1 is SNHLY and CDR2 FYNNEI. This CDR3 is built from 12 residues. V was trimmed by 5 bases and J by 9 bases, leaving 8 bases between them. The receptor was derived from a woman under 30 with stable Graves' hyperthyroidism. Some clones in this sample may be carry-over from other donors' samples. The chain joins TRBV2 to TRBJ1-6, with D possibly matching TRBD1 (5 bases). The sample comprised peripheral blood. The CDR3 nucleotides read TGTGCCAGCAGTAGTGACAGTTCACCCCTCCACTTT. It translates to CASSSDSSPLHF. Complete variable domain (other parts from reference TRBV2 and TRBJ1-6): EPEVTQTPSHQVTQMGQEVILRCVPISNHLYFYWYRQILGQKVEFLVSFYNNEISEKSEIFDDQFSVERPDGSNFTLKIRSTKLEDSAMYFCASSSDSSPLHFGNGTRLTVT.